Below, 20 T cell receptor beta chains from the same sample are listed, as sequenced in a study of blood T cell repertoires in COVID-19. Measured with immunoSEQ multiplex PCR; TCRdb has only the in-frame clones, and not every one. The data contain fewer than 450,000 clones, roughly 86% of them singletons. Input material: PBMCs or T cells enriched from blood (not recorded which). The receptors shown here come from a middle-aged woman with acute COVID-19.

The CDR3 loop is CAISESRGYGYTF. CDR3 bases: TGTGCCATCAGTGAGTCAAGGGGCTATGGCTACACCTTC. The chain combines TRBV10-3 with TRBJ1-2, with D perhaps matching TRBD1 (5 bases). Germline CDR1 and CDR2: ENHRY and SYGVKD. CDR3 length: 13 amino acids. V was trimmed by 0 bases and J by 4 bases, leaving 6 bases between them.

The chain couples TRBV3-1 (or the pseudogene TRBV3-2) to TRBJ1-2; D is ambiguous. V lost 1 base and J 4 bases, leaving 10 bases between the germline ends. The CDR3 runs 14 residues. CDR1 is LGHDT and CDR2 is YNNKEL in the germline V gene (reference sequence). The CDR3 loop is CASSQAVSSYGYTF. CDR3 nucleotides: TGTGCCAGCAGCCAAGCGGTCTCGAGCTATGGCTACACCTTC.

The CDR3 region is CASSGAGRPSNQPQHF. The CDR3 DNA reads TGTGCCAGCAGCGGGGCCGGGAGACCTAGCAATCAGCCCCAGCATTTT. This chain uses TRBV7-9 with TRBJ1-5; maybe TRBD1 (5 bases). V was pared by 5 bases and J by 0 bases, with 14 bases between. Germline CDR1 reads SEHNR; CDR2 reads FQNEAQ (reference sequence). This CDR3 has 16 residues.

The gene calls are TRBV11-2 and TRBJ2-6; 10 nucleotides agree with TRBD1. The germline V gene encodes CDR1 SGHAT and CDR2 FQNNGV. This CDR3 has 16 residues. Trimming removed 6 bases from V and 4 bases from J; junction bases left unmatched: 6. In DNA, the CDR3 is TGTGCCAGCAGAAGACAGGGGGCACACGGGGCCAACGTCCTGACTTTC. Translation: CASRRQGAHGANVLTF.

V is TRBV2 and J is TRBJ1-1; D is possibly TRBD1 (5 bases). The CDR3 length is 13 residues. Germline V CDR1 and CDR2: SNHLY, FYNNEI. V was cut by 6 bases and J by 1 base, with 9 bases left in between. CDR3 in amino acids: CASRAQANTEAFF. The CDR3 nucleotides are TGTGCCAGCAGGGCACAGGCGAACACTGAAGCTTTCTTT.

CDR3 coding DNA: TGTGCCAGCAGCGTGGGACAAAACACTGAAGCTTTCTTT. It is translated as CASSVGQNTEAFF. The chain has TRBV5-6 and TRBJ1-1, with TRBD1 as a possible D gene (6 bases). The CDR3 has 13 residues. Per germline, CDR1 SGHDT and CDR2 YYEEEE. The V end lost 4 bases, the J end lost 2 bases, and 9 bases lay between the germline ends.

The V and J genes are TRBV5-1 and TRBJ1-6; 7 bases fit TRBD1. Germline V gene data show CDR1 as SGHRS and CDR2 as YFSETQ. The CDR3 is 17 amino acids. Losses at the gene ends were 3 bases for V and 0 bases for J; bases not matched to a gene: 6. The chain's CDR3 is CASSSDRRSSYNSPLHF. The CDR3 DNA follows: TGCGCCAGCAGCTCGGACAGGAGGAGCTCCTATAATTCACCCCTCCACTTT.

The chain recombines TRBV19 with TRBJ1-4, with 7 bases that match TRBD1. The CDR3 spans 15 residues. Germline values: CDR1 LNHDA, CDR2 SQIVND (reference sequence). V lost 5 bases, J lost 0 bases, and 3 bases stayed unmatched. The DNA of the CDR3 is TGTGCCAGTAGTGCCGGGACAGCAACTAATGAAAAACTGTTTTTT. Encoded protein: CASSAGTATNEKLFF.

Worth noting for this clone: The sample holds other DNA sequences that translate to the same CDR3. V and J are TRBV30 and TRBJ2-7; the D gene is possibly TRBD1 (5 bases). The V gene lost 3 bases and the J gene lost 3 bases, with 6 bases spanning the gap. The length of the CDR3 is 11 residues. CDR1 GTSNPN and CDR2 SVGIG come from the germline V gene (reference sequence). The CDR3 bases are TGTGCCTGGAGAGACAGCTACGAGCAGTACTTC. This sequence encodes CAWRDSYEQYF.

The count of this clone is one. The CDR3 DNA sequence: TGCGCCAGCAGCTTAACAGGGGGAAACTATGGCTACACCTTC. As protein: CASSLTGGNYGYTF. V is TRBV5-1 and J is TRBJ1-2; 8 positions match TRBD1. The CDR3 has 14 amino acids. J was trimmed by 2 bases and V by 2 bases; bases with no gene match: 2. Looked up from germline, CDR1 is SGHRS and CDR2 is YFSETQ.

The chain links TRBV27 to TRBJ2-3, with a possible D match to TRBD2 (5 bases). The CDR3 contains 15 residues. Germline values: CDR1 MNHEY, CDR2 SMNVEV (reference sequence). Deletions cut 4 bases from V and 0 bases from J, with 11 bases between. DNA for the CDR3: TGTGCCAGCAGTTGGGTGCGGGCAAGCACAGATACGCAGTATTTT. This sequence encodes CASSWVRASTDTQYF.

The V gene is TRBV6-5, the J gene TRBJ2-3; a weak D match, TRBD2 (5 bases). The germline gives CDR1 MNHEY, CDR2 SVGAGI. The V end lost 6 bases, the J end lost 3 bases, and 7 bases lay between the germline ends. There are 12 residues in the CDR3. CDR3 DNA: TGTGCCAGCAGGAGGGAAACAGATACGCAGTATTTT. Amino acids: CASRRETDTQYF.

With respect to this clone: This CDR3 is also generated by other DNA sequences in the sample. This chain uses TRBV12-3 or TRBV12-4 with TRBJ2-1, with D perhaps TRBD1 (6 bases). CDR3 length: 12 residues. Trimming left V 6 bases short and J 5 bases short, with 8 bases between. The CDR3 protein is CASSDRNNEQFF. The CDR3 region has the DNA TGTGCCAGCAGCGACAGGAACAATGAGCAGTTCTTC.

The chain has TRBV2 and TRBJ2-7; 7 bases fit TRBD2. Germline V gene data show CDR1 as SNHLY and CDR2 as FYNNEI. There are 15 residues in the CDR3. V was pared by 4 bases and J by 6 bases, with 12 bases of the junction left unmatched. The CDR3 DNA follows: TGTGCCAGCAGTGCCAGCCATTCCAGGGAGGGCGAGCAGTACTTC. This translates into CASSASHSREGEQYF.

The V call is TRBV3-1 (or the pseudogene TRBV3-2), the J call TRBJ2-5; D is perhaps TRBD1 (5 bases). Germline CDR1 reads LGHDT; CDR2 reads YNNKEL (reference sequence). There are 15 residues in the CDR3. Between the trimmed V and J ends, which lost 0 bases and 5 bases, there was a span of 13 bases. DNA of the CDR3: TGTGCCAGCAGCCAAGATTGGGCCAGGGTGGAGACCCAGTACTTC. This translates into CASSQDWARVETQYF.

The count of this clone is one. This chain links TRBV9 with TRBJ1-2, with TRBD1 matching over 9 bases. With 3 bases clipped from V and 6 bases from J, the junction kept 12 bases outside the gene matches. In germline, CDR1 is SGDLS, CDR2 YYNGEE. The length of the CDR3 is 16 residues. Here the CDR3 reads CASSAISTGGGDGYTF. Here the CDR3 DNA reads TGTGCCAGCAGCGCCATTTCCACAGGGGGCGGGGATGGCTACACCTTC.

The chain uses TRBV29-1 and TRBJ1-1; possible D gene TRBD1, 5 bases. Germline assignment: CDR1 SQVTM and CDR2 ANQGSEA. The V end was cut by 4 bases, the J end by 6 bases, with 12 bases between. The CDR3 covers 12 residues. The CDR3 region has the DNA TGCAGCGTTGGAGAGGGGAGGGCTGAAGCTTTCTTT. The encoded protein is CSVGEGRAEAFF.

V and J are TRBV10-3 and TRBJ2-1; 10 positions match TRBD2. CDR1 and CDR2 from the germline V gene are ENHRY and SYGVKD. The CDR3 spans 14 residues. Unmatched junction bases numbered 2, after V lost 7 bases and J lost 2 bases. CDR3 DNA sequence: TGTGCCATCAAAAGCGGGGGGGCCTACAATGAGCAGTTCTTC. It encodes CAIKSGGAYNEQFF.

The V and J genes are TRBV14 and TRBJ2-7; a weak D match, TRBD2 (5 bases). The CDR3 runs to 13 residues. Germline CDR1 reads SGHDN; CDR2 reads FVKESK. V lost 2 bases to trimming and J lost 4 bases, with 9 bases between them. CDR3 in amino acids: CASSQSPGYEQYF. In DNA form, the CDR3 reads TGTGCCAGCAGCCAATCGCCGGGGTACGAGCAGTACTTC.

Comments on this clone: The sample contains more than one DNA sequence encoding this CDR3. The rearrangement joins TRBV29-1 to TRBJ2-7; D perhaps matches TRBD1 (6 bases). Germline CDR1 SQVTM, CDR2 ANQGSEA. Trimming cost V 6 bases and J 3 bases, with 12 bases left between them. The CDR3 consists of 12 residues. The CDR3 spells CSVRTANYEQYF. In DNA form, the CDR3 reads TGCAGCGTCCGGACAGCGAACTACGAGCAGTACTTC.